This entry concerns a single T cell receptor beta chain. The method was immunoSEQ multiplex PCR; TCRdb's version includes in-frame clones alone and lacks a portion of them. The sample shows 200,000 or so clones, around nine tenths of them seen only once. In assigning cohorts, the study relied on participant-reported clinical history. The entry originates in a study of blood T cell repertoires in COVID-19. The TCR comes from a man younger than 45 who had recovered from COVID-19. The sample was PBMCs or T cells enriched from blood (not recorded which).

CDR3 DNA: TGTGCCAGCAGTTATGTGGGACAGGGGTCCCGGCCCCAGCATTTT. It encodes CASSYVGQGSRPQHF. V usage is TRBV6-2 or TRBV6-3 and J usage is TRBJ1-5; 10 nucleotides line up with TRBD1. V dropped 3 bases and J dropped 9; count of bases not matched to a gene: 8. The CDR3 is 15 residues long. The germline V gene encodes CDR1 MNHEY and CDR2 SVGEGT.